These T cell receptor beta chains were read from a single sample in a study of T-cell memory formation after mild COVID-19. Using its own MiXCR run on the 5' RACE reads, TCRdb lists one record per CDR3 protein. Of 240,000 or so distinct CDR3 sequences listed, approximately 9% are singletons. Specimen: PBMCs or a T cell subset sorted from them (not recorded which). The receptor set was obtained from a man aged 18 to 29 who had mild COVID-19 (a few samples of this study predate the infection). Cell type and time point are not known. CDR3s include the opening cysteine and the closing phenylalanine or tryptophan. D genes are given only for firm matches. Size tells how often a clone was seen (once, few, many) or the class of an expanded clone, and some rows leave it out.

D	size	V	J	CDR3	DNA
-	-	TRBV5-1	TRBJ2-5	CASSIRGAKETQYF	TGCGCCAGCAGCATTCGGGGGGCCAAAGAGACCCAGTACTTC
-	-	TRBV15	TRBJ2-6	CATGQGGSFSGANVLTF	TGTGCCACCGGTCAGGGGGGAAGTTTCTCTGGGGCCAACGTCCTGACTTTC
-	many	TRBV30	TRBJ2-7	CAWSAYYEQYF	TGTGCCTGGAGCGCATACTACGAGCAGTACTTC
-	few	TRBV7-6	TRBJ2-5	CASSLKGFETQYF	TGTGCCAGCAGCTTGAAGGGTTTTGAGACCCAGTACTTC
-	-	TRBV3-1	TRBJ2-3	CASSQDLSTDTQYF	TGTGCCAGCAGCCAAGATCTGAGCACAGATACGCAGTATTTT
-	-	TRBV7-3	TRBJ1-1	CASSLTYELDSIKSTEAFF	TGTGCCAGCAGCTTAACGTACGAACTCGATTCAATTAAGAGCACTGAAGCTTTCTTT
-	-	TRBV11-2	TRBJ1-4	CASSPNRDEKLFF	TGTGCCAGCAGCCCGAACAGGGATGAAAAACTGTTTTTT
TRBD1	few	TRBV4-3	TRBJ1-1	CASSQDRDRAAFF	TGCGCCAGCAGCCAAGACCGAGACAGGGCAGCTTTCTTT
-	few	TRBV7-8	TRBJ2-2	CAISRAGRASGELFF	TGTGCCATATCCAGGGCGGGCCGGGCTTCCGGGGAGCTGTTTTTT
TRBD1	few	TRBV4-2	TRBJ2-1	CASSGTGSYNEQFF	TGTGCCAGCAGCGGGACAGGTTCCTACAATGAGCAGTTCTTC
TRBD2	few	TRBV5-1	TRBJ2-5	CASSVDLAGGGETQYF	TGCGCCAGCAGCGTCGACTTAGCGGGGGGAGGAGAGACCCAGTACTTC
-	-	TRBV11-2	TRBJ1-5	CASSSQNNQPQHF	TGTGCCAGCAGCTCTCAAAACAATCAGCCCCAGCATTTT
-	few	TRBV5-6	TRBJ2-3	CASSLATLSTDTQYF	TGTGCCAGCAGCTTGGCCACCCTGAGCACAGATACGCAGTATTTT
-	-	TRBV10-3	TRBJ2-7	CAISESMGSYEQYF	TGTGCCATCAGTGAGTCGATGGGGTCCTACGAGCAGTACTTC
-	many	TRBV12-3/TRBV12-4	TRBJ1-1	CASSPGLIMNTEAFF	TGTGCCAGCAGTCCTGGCCTAATCATGAACACTGAAGCTTTCTTT
-	-	TRBV6-5	TRBJ2-5	CASSYSRPDRGTQYF	TGTGCCAGCAGTTACTCAAGACCGGACAGAGGGACCCAGTACTTC
TRBD2	many	TRBV7-2	TRBJ2-2	CASSFAGTSVGTGELFF	TGTGCCAGCAGCTTCGCCGGGACTAGCGTAGGGACCGGGGAGCTGTTTTTT
-	few	TRBV5-1	TRBJ2-1	CASSLAGRMENEQFF	TGCGCCAGCAGCTTGGCCGGGCGGATGGAGAATGAGCAGTTCTTC
-	many	TRBV3-1	TRBJ1-1	CASSQFSRTEAFF	TGTGCCAGCAGCCAATTTAGCAGAACTGAAGCTTTCTTT
-	-	TRBV6-2/TRBV6-3	TRBJ2-3	CASSYTITDTQYF	TGTGCCAGCAGTTACACGATCACAGATACGCAGTATTTT
-	-	TRBV9	TRBJ2-5	CASSVAGAGETQYF	TGTGCCAGCAGCGTAGCTGGAGCAGGAGAGACCCAGTACTTC